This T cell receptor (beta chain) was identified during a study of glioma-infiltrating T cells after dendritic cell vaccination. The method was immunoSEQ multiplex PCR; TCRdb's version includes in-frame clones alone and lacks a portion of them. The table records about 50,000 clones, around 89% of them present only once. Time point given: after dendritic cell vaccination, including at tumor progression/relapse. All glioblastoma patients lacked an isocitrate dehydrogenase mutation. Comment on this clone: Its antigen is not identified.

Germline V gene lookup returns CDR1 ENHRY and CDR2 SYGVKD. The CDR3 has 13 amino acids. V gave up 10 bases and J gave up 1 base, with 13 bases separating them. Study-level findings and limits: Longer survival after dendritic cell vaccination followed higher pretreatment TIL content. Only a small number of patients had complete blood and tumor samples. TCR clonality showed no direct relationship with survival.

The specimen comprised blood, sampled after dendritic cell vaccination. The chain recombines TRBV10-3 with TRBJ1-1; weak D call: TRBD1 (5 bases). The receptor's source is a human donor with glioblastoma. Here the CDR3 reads CATKPTANTEAFF. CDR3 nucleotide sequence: TGTGCCACCAAACCGACAGCGAACACTGAAGCTTTCTTT.